The present T cell receptor beta chain was sequenced within a study of T cell repertoires in cytomegalovirus infection. Study context: Public TCR beta signatures were indicative of both CMV infection and a matching HLA type. Whole-study findings and limits: HLA-C-restricted CMV clonotypes gave the most frequent clonotype in two of eight donors. There were carriers of CMV plus the relevant HLA, and cumulative public TCR beta family frequency identified them.

In regard to this clonotype: Its antigen remains unidentified.

TCRdb passed the reads through MiXCR, listing each CDR3 protein once. This sample carries some 150,000 distinct CDR3 sequences, around 22% of them seen once, and the ten largest clones take roughly 9.7%. Sequencing was performed on PBMCs. The clonotype comes from a human donor in good health (CMV status not recorded). Some clones in this sample may be carry-over from other donors' samples.

DNA of the CDR3: TGTGCCAGTAGGGAGGGAACGACTCGCCATGGCTACACCTTC. This translates into CASREGTTRHGYTF. The J gene is TRBJ1-2, the V gene TRBV19; D ambiguous. The germline V gene encodes CDR1 LNHDA and CDR2 SQIVND (reference sequence). The CDR3 is made up of 14 amino acids. Trimming pared 6 bases from V and 6 bases from J, leaving 17 bases between.